This is a list of T cell receptor beta chains from one sample in a study of blood T cell repertoires in COVID-19. Method: immunoSEQ multiplex PCR; TCRdb's copy keeps in-frame clones and lacks some. The sample includes tens of thousands of clones, 80% to 90% of them seen just once. The specimen was peripheral blood. Source of these receptors: a man in his forties with acute or convalescent COVID-19. The CDR3 runs from the conserved cysteine through the conserved F or W. The order of the fields is clone size, D gene, V gene, J gene, CDR3 protein, CDR3 DNA. D genes are given only for firm matches. Some rows have no size entry. The others give once, few or many, or a class for an expanded clone.

clone_size: NA; d_call: NA; v_call: TRBV27; j_call: TRBJ2-5; cdr3_aa: CASTVWDPAGQETQYF; cdr3_nt: TGTGCCAGCACTGTATGGGACCCCGCGGGGCAAGAGACCCAGTACTTC
clone_size: NA; d_call: NA; v_call: TRBV13; j_call: TRBJ2-5; cdr3_aa: CASSLGPSQETQYF; cdr3_nt: TGTGCCAGCAGCTTAGGACCCAGCCAAGAGACCCAGTACTTC
clone_size: NA; d_call: NA; v_call: TRBV10-2; j_call: TRBJ1-6; cdr3_aa: CASSASQGNSPLHF; cdr3_nt: TGCGCCAGCAGTGCGAGCCAGGGGAATTCACCCCTCCACTTT
clone_size: NA; d_call: NA; v_call: TRBV5-4; j_call: TRBJ1-6; cdr3_aa: CASSRDRFSPLHF; cdr3_nt: TGTGCCAGCAGCCGAGACAGGTTTTCACCCCTCCACTTT
clone_size: NA; d_call: NA; v_call: TRBV21-1; j_call: TRBJ2-7; cdr3_aa: CASSKCTGVSYEQYF; cdr3_nt: TGTGCCAGCAGCAAATGCACAGGTGTCTCCTACGAGCAGTACTTC
clone_size: NA; d_call: NA; v_call: TRBV6-5; j_call: TRBJ1-1; cdr3_aa: CASSNPGGTNTEAFF; cdr3_nt: TGTGCCAGCAGTAACCCGGGGGGCACGAACACTGAAGCTTTCTTT
clone_size: NA; d_call: TRBD1; v_call: TRBV11-2; j_call: TRBJ1-3; cdr3_aa: CASSPLSGTGTSGNTIYF; cdr3_nt: TGTGCCAGCAGCCCCCTTTCCGGGACAGGGACCTCTGGAAACACCATATATTTT
clone_size: few; d_call: NA; v_call: TRBV20-1; j_call: TRBJ1-5; cdr3_aa: CSAINSGALYF; cdr3_nt: TGCAGTGCTATTAACAGCGGCGCTCTTTATTTT
clone_size: few; d_call: TRBD2; v_call: TRBV11-2; j_call: TRBJ2-1; cdr3_aa: CASSTTSGWNEQFF; cdr3_nt: TGTGCCAGCAGCACGACTAGCGGGTGGAATGAGCAGTTCTTC
clone_size: NA; d_call: TRBD1; v_call: TRBV5-4; j_call: TRBJ2-2; cdr3_aa: CASSSGGELGTGELFF; cdr3_nt: TGTGCCAGCAGCTCAGGGGGCGAGTTGGGCACCGGGGAGCTGTTTTTT
clone_size: NA; d_call: NA; v_call: TRBV5-6; j_call: TRBJ1-1; cdr3_aa: CASSLLEAAGAEAFF; cdr3_nt: TGTGCCAGCAGCTTGTTAGAGGCTGCCGGGGCTGAAGCTTTCTTT
clone_size: once; d_call: TRBD1; v_call: TRBV19; j_call: TRBJ1-5; cdr3_aa: CASNFLTGADNQPQHF; cdr3_nt: TGTGCCAGTAATTTTCTAACAGGGGCCGACAATCAGCCCCAGCATTTT
clone_size: NA; d_call: NA; v_call: TRBV2; j_call: TRBJ1-2; cdr3_aa: CASSDRGAYGYTF; cdr3_nt: TGTGCCAGCAGTGACAGGGGAGCCTATGGCTACACCTTC
clone_size: few; d_call: TRBD1; v_call: TRBV3-1/TRBV3-2; j_call: TRBJ2-7; cdr3_aa: CASSTRQGAGEQYF; cdr3_nt: TGTGCCAGCAGCACCCGACAGGGGGCCGGCGAGCAGTACTTC
clone_size: NA; d_call: NA; v_call: TRBV3-1/TRBV3-2; j_call: TRBJ1-5; cdr3_aa: CASSQGAGSSNQPQHF; cdr3_nt: TGTGCCAGCAGCCAAGGGGCAGGGTCCAGCAATCAGCCCCAGCATTTT
clone_size: NA; d_call: NA; v_call: TRBV4-1; j_call: TRBJ1-5; cdr3_aa: CASSQVWRQVGIYSNQPQHF; cdr3_nt: TGCGCCAGCAGCCAAGTTTGGAGGCAGGTGGGGATCTATAGCAATCAGCCCCAGCATTTT
clone_size: NA; d_call: TRBD1; v_call: TRBV11-3; j_call: TRBJ2-6; cdr3_aa: CASSFQGARGANVLTF; cdr3_nt: TGTGCCAGCAGCTTCCAGGGGGCGCGAGGGGCCAACGTCCTGACTTTC
clone_size: NA; d_call: NA; v_call: TRBV12-3/TRBV12-4; j_call: TRBJ1-1; cdr3_aa: CASSLTGQKGAFF; cdr3_nt: TGTGCCAGCAGTTTAACCGGACAGAAAGGAGCTTTCTTT
clone_size: NA; d_call: TRBD1; v_call: TRBV7-9; j_call: TRBJ1-4; cdr3_aa: CASSSSTTGARNEKLFF; cdr3_nt: TGTGCCAGCAGCTCATCTACGACAGGGGCCCGTAATGAAAAACTGTTTTTT
clone_size: NA; d_call: NA; v_call: TRBV7-3; j_call: TRBJ1-1; cdr3_aa: CASSLAGNTEAFF; cdr3_nt: TGTGCCAGCAGCTTAGCAGGGAACACTGAAGCTTTCTTT
clone_size: NA; d_call: NA; v_call: TRBV2; j_call: TRBJ2-7; cdr3_aa: CASGRAYEQYF; cdr3_nt: TGTGCCAGCGGCAGGGCCTACGAGCAGTACTTC
clone_size: NA; d_call: TRBD2; v_call: TRBV5-1; j_call: TRBJ2-1; cdr3_aa: CASSPPRGGYNEQFF; cdr3_nt: TGCGCCAGCAGCCCTCCCCGGGGGGGCTACAATGAGCAGTTCTTC
clone_size: NA; d_call: TRBD1; v_call: TRBV19; j_call: TRBJ1-1; cdr3_aa: CASRRPGGLNTEAFF; cdr3_nt: TGTGCCAGTAGGAGGCCAGGGGGACTGAACACTGAAGCTTTCTTT
clone_size: NA; d_call: NA; v_call: TRBV5-1; j_call: TRBJ2-7; cdr3_aa: CASSLPSKDYEQYF; cdr3_nt: TGCGCCAGCAGCTTGCCTTCTAAAGACTACGAGCAGTACTTC
clone_size: few; d_call: NA; v_call: TRBV18; j_call: TRBJ1-1; cdr3_aa: CASSPIQGPRVDLTEAFF; cdr3_nt: TGTGCCAGCTCACCTATCCAGGGGCCCAGAGTGGATCTTACTGAAGCTTTCTTT
clone_size: few; d_call: NA; v_call: TRBV29-1; j_call: TRBJ1-3; cdr3_aa: CSVGGGEFGNTIYF; cdr3_nt: TGCAGCGTAGGAGGAGGGGAATTTGGAAACACCATATATTTT
clone_size: NA; d_call: NA; v_call: TRBV3-1/TRBV3-2; j_call: TRBJ2-5; cdr3_aa: CASSQRAGRQETQYF; cdr3_nt: TGTGCCAGCAGCCAGAGGGCGGGGCGACAAGAGACCCAGTACTTC
clone_size: NA; d_call: TRBD2; v_call: TRBV19; j_call: TRBJ2-3; cdr3_aa: CASSILAGRTDTQYF; cdr3_nt: TGTGCCAGTAGTATTTTAGCGGGGCGCACAGATACGCAGTATTTT
clone_size: NA; d_call: NA; v_call: TRBV6-5; j_call: TRBJ2-1; cdr3_aa: CASMGATRMSEFF; cdr3_nt: TGTGCCAGCATGGGGGCTACACGGATGTCGGAGTTCTTC
clone_size: NA; d_call: TRBD1; v_call: TRBV10-1; j_call: TRBJ2-7; cdr3_aa: CASGQVLLGEQYF; cdr3_nt: TGCGCCAGCGGACAGGTCCTCCTGGGCGAGCAGTACTTC
clone_size: NA; d_call: NA; v_call: TRBV7-2; j_call: TRBJ1-6; cdr3_aa: CASSFPGISKSPLHF; cdr3_nt: TGTGCCAGCAGCTTCCCGGGGATTTCTAAATCACCCCTCCACTTT
clone_size: few; d_call: NA; v_call: TRBV30; j_call: TRBJ1-6; cdr3_aa: CAWSVRDAGGNSPLHF; cdr3_nt: TGTGCCTGGAGTGTACGCGACGCAGGTGGGAATTCACCCCTCCACTTT
clone_size: NA; d_call: TRBD1; v_call: TRBV6-6; j_call: TRBJ1-2; cdr3_aa: CASRQTGEGGYTF; cdr3_nt: TGTGCCAGCAGACAGACAGGGGAAGGTGGCTACACCTTC
clone_size: NA; d_call: TRBD1; v_call: TRBV2; j_call: TRBJ1-3; cdr3_aa: CASSGGQFLSGNTIYF; cdr3_nt: TGTGCCAGCAGTGGGGGACAGTTTCTCTCTGGAAACACCATATATTTT
clone_size: NA; d_call: TRBD1; v_call: TRBV18; j_call: TRBJ2-5; cdr3_aa: CASSSGQRQETQYF; cdr3_nt: TGTGCCAGCTCATCGGGACAGCGACAAGAGACCCAGTACTTC
clone_size: NA; d_call: TRBD1; v_call: TRBV3-1/TRBV3-2; j_call: TRBJ1-2; cdr3_aa: CASSLIPDRFYYGYTF; cdr3_nt: TGTGCCAGCAGCCTCATCCCGGACAGGTTTTACTATGGCTACACCTTC
clone_size: few; d_call: NA; v_call: TRBV10-3; j_call: TRBJ1-2; cdr3_aa: CAILEGYGYTF; cdr3_nt: TGTGCCATCCTGGAGGGATATGGCTACACCTTC
clone_size: NA; d_call: TRBD1; v_call: TRBV6-6; j_call: TRBJ1-2; cdr3_aa: CASSYRQGEGYTF; cdr3_nt: TGTGCCAGCAGTTATAGGCAGGGGGAAGGCTACACCTTC
clone_size: NA; d_call: NA; v_call: TRBV4-1; j_call: TRBJ2-7; cdr3_aa: CASSQVGQGSYEQYF; cdr3_nt: TGCGCCAGCAGCCAAGTCGGGCAGGGGTCCTACGAGCAGTACTTC
clone_size: NA; d_call: NA; v_call: TRBV2; j_call: TRBJ2-3; cdr3_aa: CASSVQGRTDTQYF; cdr3_nt: TGTGCCAGCAGTGTGCAGGGTCGCACAGATACGCAGTATTTT
clone_size: NA; d_call: TRBD1; v_call: TRBV2; j_call: TRBJ2-7; cdr3_aa: CASRKGARQGYNEQYF; cdr3_nt: TGTGCCAGCAGGAAGGGGGCCCGACAGGGTTACAACGAGCAGTACTTC
clone_size: NA; d_call: NA; v_call: TRBV6-1; j_call: TRBJ2-5; cdr3_aa: CASSGGGRETQYF; cdr3_nt: TGTGCCAGCAGTGGGGGGGGGCGGGAGACCCAGTACTTC
clone_size: NA; d_call: TRBD2; v_call: TRBV2; j_call: TRBJ2-3; cdr3_aa: CAGGGTSTDTQYF; cdr3_nt: TGTGCCGGCGGGGGGACTAGCACAGATACGCAGTATTTT
clone_size: NA; d_call: TRBD2; v_call: TRBV4-2; j_call: TRBJ2-1; cdr3_aa: CASSHPSGGADNEQFF; cdr3_nt: TGTGCCAGCAGCCACCCCAGCGGGGGGGCGGACAATGAGCAGTTCTTC
clone_size: once; d_call: NA; v_call: TRBV10-1; j_call: TRBJ1-2; cdr3_aa: CASSVARSYGYTF; cdr3_nt: TGCGCCAGCAGTGTGGCCCGAAGCTATGGCTACACCTTC
clone_size: NA; d_call: NA; v_call: TRBV5-1; j_call: TRBJ2-6; cdr3_aa: CASSPNAGAGANVLTF; cdr3_nt: TGCGCCAGCAGCCCTAACGCAGGGGCTGGGGCCAACGTCCTGACTTTC
clone_size: NA; d_call: TRBD1; v_call: TRBV24-1; j_call: TRBJ2-5; cdr3_aa: CATNRQGWEETQYF; cdr3_nt: TGTGCCACCAACCGACAGGGTTGGGAAGAGACCCAGTACTTC
clone_size: NA; d_call: NA; v_call: TRBV4-1; j_call: TRBJ1-1; cdr3_aa: CASSRGRNTEAFF; cdr3_nt: TGCGCCAGCAGCCGGGGGCGTAACACTGAAGCTTTCTTT
clone_size: NA; d_call: TRBD2; v_call: TRBV24-1; j_call: TRBJ2-3; cdr3_aa: CATSDPPGRGGGDTQYF; cdr3_nt: TGTGCCACCAGTGATCCTCCGGGGCGGGGGGGCGGAGATACGCAGTATTTT
clone_size: NA; d_call: NA; v_call: TRBV5-1; j_call: TRBJ2-3; cdr3_aa: CASSLGGGEGTQYF; cdr3_nt: TGCGCCAGCAGCTTGGGTGGGGGCGAAGGTACGCAGTATTTT
clone_size: NA; d_call: NA; v_call: TRBV2; j_call: TRBJ1-2; cdr3_aa: CASSGRGYGVSGYTF; cdr3_nt: TGTGCCAGCAGTGGCCGCGGGTATGGAGTAAGTGGCTACACCTTC
clone_size: NA; d_call: TRBD1; v_call: TRBV5-1; j_call: TRBJ1-4; cdr3_aa: CASSTGTGVEKLFF; cdr3_nt: TGCGCCAGCAGCACCGGGACAGGGGTTGAAAAACTGTTTTTT
clone_size: NA; d_call: NA; v_call: TRBV5-1; j_call: TRBJ1-3; cdr3_aa: CASSLNTGSGNTIYF; cdr3_nt: TGCGCCAGCAGCTTGAATACGGGTTCTGGAAACACCATATATTTT
clone_size: NA; d_call: TRBD1; v_call: TRBV19; j_call: TRBJ1-2; cdr3_aa: CASSGPGQGTNYGYTF; cdr3_nt: TGTGCCAGTAGTGGACCGGGACAGGGGACTAACTATGGCTACACCTTC
clone_size: NA; d_call: TRBD1; v_call: TRBV5-1; j_call: TRBJ1-2; cdr3_aa: CASSIGTGDRGYGYTF; cdr3_nt: TGCGCCAGCAGCATCGGGACAGGGGACCGGGGCTATGGCTACACCTTC